This T cell receptor beta chain was obtained from a study of T cell responses to AZD1222 COVID-19 vaccine (dated by TCRdb to the early 2020s). Broadly, across the study: TCR sequencing was performed for fewer than 250 trial participants, of whom some 200 were given two doses of AZD1222 and approximately 26 were given two doses of MenACWY control vaccine. Trial participants were enrolled by age into 18-55, 56-69 and 70-plus year subgroups, with roughly 160, 29 and 62 TCR-sequenced participants respectively. Here is what the overall study found, with its caveats: After two AZD1222 doses, both the breadth and the depth of spike-specific TCRs were significantly higher than at day 0 and than in MenACWY recipients. Nearly half of unique spike-specific TCRs reportedly recognized epitopes outside regions mutated in the B.1.351 and B.1.1.7 variants. The 56-69-year group was small, and its depth increase did not reach significance, likely because of low power. Because no day 14 peak-response samples were available, the repertoires could be characterized only after the peak T cell response. The whole spike protein was spanned by vaccine-associated CD4 TCRs, and dominant responses were seen in regions 160-218 and 743-854. Only six AZD1222 recipients were SARS-CoV-2 seropositive at baseline, limiting conclusions about previously exposed vaccinees. Most participants were white British and females outnumbered males, and the authors suggested that clonal diversity may have been underestimated.

Concerning this clone itself: Its antigen is not yet known. There are no base qualities to consult, and no much larger clone falls within one base.

Read against the paper, the sample's time point label means: about 28 days (+/-7) after the second vaccine dose. AZD1222 recipients with second doses at about 4 weeks or about 12 weeks were pooled, because spike-specific TCR depth and breadth did not differ between schedules. Samples from vaccinated people were obtained from the UK trials COV001 and COV002, which included a single-blind randomized controlled phase 2/3 trial of AZD1222 (ChAdOx1 nCoV-19) in healthy adults. For TCRbeta chain sequencing, PBMC samples were collected from trial participants at day 0 and at day 28 after the second dose. The CDR3 regions of human TCRbeta chains were analyzed by immunosequencing. In the original analysis: Repertoire TCRs were checked for matches against a reference library of SARS-CoV-2-specific TCRs that had been generated using the MIRA antigen-specificity platform. Breadth was defined as the fraction of unique TCRs that were SARS-CoV-2-associated. Depth was defined as the fraction of total T cells that were SARS-CoV-2-associated. Using the MIRA data, every spike-specific TCR was mapped to the spike region that the TCR reacted to and assigned to either a CD4 or a CD8 class. Log10-transformed breadth and depth values were compared by one-way ANOVA with Sidak's multiple comparisons tests. The immuneACCESS repertoire file appears here via TCRdb, limited to in-frame rearrangements. These files lack a portion of the clones; in checked studies, under half of the deficit traces to unresolved V genes, and the cause of the others is not known. Clone size and V and J calls were adopted from that table, with D and trimming inferred from the DNA. This sample gives roughly 120,000 clones in total; about 86% of them show up just once. The ten largest clonotypes hold 17% of the sample.

The sequences come from peripheral blood, collected 28 days after the second AZD1222 dose. This TCR was sampled from an adult who received the AZD1222 COVID-19 vaccine.

The CDR3 has the sequence CASSPGTGGVLSYNEQFF. The DNA is as follows: TGTGCCAGCAGCCCAGGGACAGGGGGCGTTTTATCCTACAATGAGCAGTTCTTC. This receptor chain uses TRBV9 and TRBJ2-1, with TRBD1 matching 12 junction bases. The V end gives up 4 bases and the J end 1 base, leaving 9 bases in the junction not matched to a gene. In the germline V gene, CDR1 corresponds to SGDLS and CDR2 to YYNGEE. From the cysteine through the phenylalanine, the CDR3 covers 18 amino acids. Kept here is only the CDR3 DNA, which spans 54 bases and is read in frame from base 1.